These T cell receptor beta chains were read from a single sample in a study of monozygotic twins with cystic fibrosis. Produced via immunoSEQ multiplex PCR; TCRdb's table is partial and in-frame only. The sample records about 36,000 clones, just over 90% being singletons. Specimen: blood. The receptors come from a boy aged 2-9 years with cystic fibrosis. CDR3s include the opening cysteine and the closing phenylalanine or tryptophan. A D gene is named only where the DNA matches it firmly. Clone size is given for some rows only: seen once, a few or many times, or a class if the clone is expanded.

TGTGCCAGCTCAACCCTTCCGGGCCAGGGGGTCCCGGGCTATGGCTACACCTTC	CASSTLPGQGVPGYGYTF	once	TRBV18	TRBD1	TRBJ1-2
TGCGCCAGCAGCTTCCCCCGGGACAGGGTAGAAAAACTGTTTTTT	CASSFPRDRVEKLFF	once	TRBV4-1	TRBD1	TRBJ1-4
TGCAGCGGCCTGGACAGGGAGAACACTGAAGCTTTCTTT	CSGLDRENTEAFF	few	TRBV29-1	TRBD1	TRBJ1-1
TGCGCCAGCAGCCAAGATCGGGCGTCAAATTGGGATTCACCCCTCCACTTT	CASSQDRASNWDSPLHF	NA	TRBV4-3	NA	TRBJ1-6
TGCGCCAGCAGCCTCGACAGGGGGACATTGGCTTTCTTT	CASSLDRGTLAFF	NA	TRBV5-1	TRBD1	TRBJ1-1
TGTGCCAGCAGTTATCGCAGAACAGATACGCAGTATTTT	CASSYRRTDTQYF	NA	TRBV6-5	NA	TRBJ2-3
TGTGCCAGCTCACCACCGCGGGACAGCGGCGAGCAGTACTTC	CASSPPRDSGEQYF	NA	TRBV18	NA	TRBJ2-7
TGTGCCAGCAGCCTCGACAGGGCCCTCTATGGCTACACCTTC	CASSLDRALYGYTF	NA	TRBV4-2	TRBD1	TRBJ1-2
TGTGCCAGCAGCTTGGCCCAGGGCTACGAGCAGTACTTC	CASSLAQGYEQYF	NA	TRBV5-4	NA	TRBJ2-7
TGTGCCAGCAGCTCGACCGGACAGGGTAACGCTGAAGCTTTCTTT	CASSSTGQGNAEAFF	NA	TRBV9	TRBD1	TRBJ1-1
TGTGCCAGCAGCTTAAGAACAGGAGGTGGCAATGAGCAGTTCTTC	CASSLRTGGGNEQFF	once	TRBV5-4	NA	TRBJ2-1
TGTGCCAGCAGCTTAAGTCGGTCCGGGGAGCTGTTTTTT	CASSLSRSGELFF	NA	TRBV7-3	NA	TRBJ2-2
TGCGCCAGCAGTGAGTCTCGGACTAGCGCGGAGGAAGATACGCAGTATTTT	CASSESRTSAEEDTQYF	NA	TRBV10-1	TRBD2	TRBJ2-3
TGTGCCAGCAGATCCTCCTGGTGGGGGCAAGAGACCCAGTACTTC	CASRSSWWGQETQYF	NA	TRBV5-4	NA	TRBJ2-5